This is a list of T cell receptor beta chains from one sample in a study of blood T cell repertoires in COVID-19. Generated by immunoSEQ multiplex PCR, the TCRdb table keeps only in-frame clones and is missing some. This sample yields about 210,000 clones, of which just under 85% are seen a single time; roughly 8% belongs to the top ten. Source material: peripheral blood. The receptors were gathered from a woman between 45 and 65 years old with active or convalescent COVID-19. Both conserved end residues are part of each CDR3. Each record gives: clone size, D gene, V gene, J gene, CDR3 protein, CDR3 DNA. A D gene is named only where the DNA matches it firmly. Rows may omit the clone size; those that give it use once, few, many or a size class.

abundance: NA
d_gene: TRBD2
v_gene: TRBV20-1
j_gene: TRBJ2-3
CDR3aa: CSASVAGGSTDTQYF
CDR3nt: TGCAGTGCTAGTGTAGCGGGAGGGTCCACAGATACGCAGTATTTT

abundance: NA
d_gene: TRBD2
v_gene: TRBV5-1
j_gene: TRBJ2-3
CDR3aa: CASSLWSSGIRTPNTDTQYF
CDR3nt: TGCGCCAGCAGCTTGTGGTCTAGCGGGATTCGCACCCCAAACACAGATACGCAGTATTTT

abundance: NA
d_gene: NA
v_gene: TRBV4-2
j_gene: TRBJ2-2
CDR3aa: CASSQDWGVTGELFF
CDR3nt: TGTGCCAGCAGCCAAGATTGGGGAGTCACCGGGGAGCTGTTTTTT

abundance: NA
d_gene: NA
v_gene: TRBV5-6
j_gene: TRBJ2-7
CDR3aa: CASSLGQGTLVQYF
CDR3nt: TGTGCCAGCAGCTTGGGGCAGGGGACCCTCGTGCAGTACTTC

abundance: NA
d_gene: TRBD1
v_gene: TRBV6-6
j_gene: TRBJ1-1
CDR3aa: CASKKGQMNTEAFF
CDR3nt: TGTGCCAGCAAAAAGGGACAGATGAACACTGAAGCTTTCTTT

abundance: NA
d_gene: NA
v_gene: TRBV3-1/TRBV3-2
j_gene: TRBJ1-2
CDR3aa: CASSHGRVGGYTF
CDR3nt: TGTGCCAGCAGCCATGGGAGGGTCGGTGGCTACACCTTC

abundance: NA
d_gene: NA
v_gene: TRBV19
j_gene: TRBJ1-1
CDR3aa: CASSLQGTEAFF
CDR3nt: TGTGCCAGTAGTCTCCAGGGCACTGAAGCTTTCTTT

abundance: NA
d_gene: NA
v_gene: TRBV9
j_gene: TRBJ2-2
CDR3aa: CASSTDDRTTGELFF
CDR3nt: TGTGCCAGCAGCACAGATGACAGGACCACCGGGGAGCTGTTTTTT

abundance: NA
d_gene: NA
v_gene: TRBV27
j_gene: TRBJ1-2
CDR3aa: CASSSPAGTPGYTF
CDR3nt: TGTGCCAGCAGTTCGCCGGCAGGGACTCCTGGCTACACCTTC

abundance: NA
d_gene: NA
v_gene: TRBV2
j_gene: TRBJ1-5
CDR3aa: CASSGSGGAGQPQHF
CDR3nt: TGTGCCAGCAGTGGCAGCGGGGGCGCGGGTCAGCCCCAGCATTTT

abundance: NA
d_gene: TRBD2
v_gene: TRBV3-1/TRBV3-2
j_gene: TRBJ2-1
CDR3aa: CASSLERGSYNEQFF
CDR3nt: TGTGCCAGCAGCCTTGAGCGGGGCTCCTACAATGAGCAGTTCTTC

abundance: NA
d_gene: NA
v_gene: TRBV19
j_gene: TRBJ2-3
CDR3aa: CASSRVAAESGTQYF
CDR3nt: TGTGCCAGTAGTCGAGTCGCGGCTGAGTCCGGCACGCAGTATTTT

abundance: NA
d_gene: NA
v_gene: TRBV9
j_gene: TRBJ2-5
CDR3aa: CASSVGYVAEPQETQYF
CDR3nt: TGTGCCAGCAGCGTAGGGTACGTAGCGGAGCCACAAGAGACCCAGTACTTC

abundance: few
d_gene: TRBD1
v_gene: TRBV24-1
j_gene: TRBJ1-1
CDR3aa: CATSEGTGNTEAFF
CDR3nt: TGTGCCACCAGTGAAGGGACAGGGAACACTGAAGCTTTCTTT

abundance: NA
d_gene: NA
v_gene: TRBV3-1/TRBV3-2
j_gene: TRBJ2-5
CDR3aa: CASSQVSKAQETQYF
CDR3nt: TGTGCCAGCAGCCAAGTTAGTAAAGCCCAAGAGACCCAGTACTTC

abundance: NA
d_gene: NA
v_gene: TRBV6-1
j_gene: TRBJ1-1
CDR3aa: CASSEPTRGGDTEAFF
CDR3nt: TGTGCCAGCAGTGAACCAACCCGGGGAGGGGACACTGAAGCTTTCTTT

abundance: NA
d_gene: NA
v_gene: TRBV5-1
j_gene: TRBJ2-6
CDR3aa: CASSLILSGANVLTF
CDR3nt: TGCGCCAGCAGCCTCATTCTATCTGGGGCCAACGTCCTGACTTTC

abundance: NA
d_gene: TRBD2
v_gene: TRBV11-2
j_gene: TRBJ2-7
CDR3aa: CASSLKAGPNYEQYF
CDR3nt: TGTGCCAGCAGCTTAAAAGCGGGACCAAACTACGAGCAGTACTTC

abundance: NA
d_gene: NA
v_gene: TRBV4-2
j_gene: TRBJ2-5
CDR3aa: CASSQGNFGETQYF
CDR3nt: TGTGCCAGCAGCCAAGGGAACTTCGGGGAGACCCAGTACTTC

abundance: few
d_gene: TRBD1
v_gene: TRBV30
j_gene: TRBJ1-1
CDR3aa: CAWDRGLGTEAFF
CDR3nt: TGTGCCTGGGATAGGGGGCTGGGGACTGAAGCTTTCTTT

abundance: many
d_gene: TRBD1
v_gene: TRBV5-1
j_gene: TRBJ1-5
CDR3aa: CASSSGQGGGGNQPQHF
CDR3nt: TGCGCCAGCAGCTCTGGACAGGGCGGGGGGGGCAATCAGCCCCAGCATTTT

abundance: NA
d_gene: TRBD2
v_gene: TRBV6-5
j_gene: TRBJ2-1
CDR3aa: CASSLRGDNEQFF
CDR3nt: TGTGCCAGCAGCTTGCGGGGGGACAATGAGCAGTTCTTC

abundance: NA
d_gene: NA
v_gene: TRBV10-3
j_gene: TRBJ2-7
CDR3aa: CAISDDAIEQYF
CDR3nt: TGTGCCATCAGTGATGATGCGATCGAGCAGTACTTC

abundance: large
d_gene: NA
v_gene: TRBV28
j_gene: TRBJ2-7
CDR3aa: CASSWGLSYEQYF
CDR3nt: TGTGCCAGCAGTTGGGGACTTTCTTACGAGCAGTACTTC

abundance: NA
d_gene: TRBD1
v_gene: TRBV12-3/TRBV12-4
j_gene: TRBJ1-5
CDR3aa: CASSGTVNQPQHF
CDR3nt: TGTGCCAGCAGCGGGACAGTCAATCAGCCCCAGCATTTT

abundance: NA
d_gene: NA
v_gene: TRBV27
j_gene: TRBJ2-7
CDR3aa: CASTHRFGGSYEQYF
CDR3nt: TGTGCCAGCACCCACCGGTTCGGGGGCTCCTACGAGCAGTACTTC

abundance: NA
d_gene: NA
v_gene: TRBV7-9
j_gene: TRBJ1-4
CDR3aa: CASGTVPRWEKLFF
CDR3nt: TGTGCCAGCGGTACAGTCCCCCGGTGGGAAAAACTGTTTTTT

abundance: NA
d_gene: NA
v_gene: TRBV24-1
j_gene: TRBJ2-5
CDR3aa: CATSDLSAGQETQYF
CDR3nt: TGTGCCACCAGTGATTTGTCGGCAGGTCAAGAGACCCAGTACTTC

abundance: NA
d_gene: TRBD1
v_gene: TRBV3-1/TRBV3-2
j_gene: TRBJ1-1
CDR3aa: CASRLGQGATTEAFF
CDR3nt: TGTGCCAGCAGGCTGGGACAGGGGGCAACCACTGAAGCTTTCTTT

abundance: NA
d_gene: TRBD1
v_gene: TRBV5-1
j_gene: TRBJ1-4
CDR3aa: CASSLGQGGANEKLFF
CDR3nt: TGCGCCAGCAGCTTGGGGCAGGGGGGTGCTAATGAAAAACTGTTTTTT

abundance: NA
d_gene: NA
v_gene: TRBV24-1
j_gene: TRBJ2-3
CDR3aa: CATSDPTYTQYF
CDR3nt: TGTGCCACCAGTGACCCTACTTATACGCAGTATTTT

abundance: NA
d_gene: NA
v_gene: TRBV10-3
j_gene: TRBJ1-1
CDR3aa: CAISLQILNTEAFF
CDR3nt: TGTGCCATCAGTCTACAGATCCTGAACACTGAAGCTTTCTTT

abundance: NA
d_gene: TRBD2
v_gene: TRBV15
j_gene: TRBJ2-2
CDR3aa: CATSRPFYLAGVNTGELFF
CDR3nt: TGTGCCACCAGCAGACCTTTCTACCTAGCGGGAGTAAACACCGGGGAGCTGTTTTTT

abundance: NA
d_gene: NA
v_gene: TRBV5-1
j_gene: TRBJ2-5
CDR3aa: CASSFPRGGVQFETQYF
CDR3nt: TGCGCCAGCAGCTTCCCAAGGGGGGGGGTCCAATTTGAGACCCAGTACTTC

abundance: NA
d_gene: TRBD2
v_gene: TRBV7-9
j_gene: TRBJ2-7
CDR3aa: CASSSTPGLGEIEQYF
CDR3nt: TGTGCCAGCAGCTCAACCCCGGGACTAGGAGAAATCGAGCAGTACTTC

abundance: NA
d_gene: NA
v_gene: TRBV11-2
j_gene: TRBJ1-2
CDR3aa: CASSLDPARGNGYTF
CDR3nt: TGTGCCAGCAGCTTAGATCCCGCCAGGGGTAATGGCTACACCTTC

abundance: NA
d_gene: NA
v_gene: TRBV6-2/TRBV6-3
j_gene: TRBJ1-4
CDR3aa: CASSYLQGEKLFF
CDR3nt: TGTGCCAGCAGTTACCTTCAGGGGGAAAAACTGTTTTTT

abundance: NA
d_gene: TRBD1
v_gene: TRBV11-2
j_gene: TRBJ2-5
CDR3aa: CASSGTEETQYF
CDR3nt: TGTGCCAGCAGCGGGACAGAAGAGACCCAGTACTTC

abundance: NA
d_gene: NA
v_gene: TRBV5-1
j_gene: TRBJ1-2
CDR3aa: CASSLEGQTYGYTF
CDR3nt: TGCGCCAGCAGCTTGGAGGGGCAGACCTATGGCTACACCTTC

abundance: NA
d_gene: TRBD1
v_gene: TRBV2
j_gene: TRBJ1-1
CDR3aa: CASSEGDRANTEAFF
CDR3nt: TGTGCCAGCAGTGAAGGGGACAGGGCGAACACTGAAGCTTTCTTT

abundance: NA
d_gene: TRBD2
v_gene: TRBV11-2
j_gene: TRBJ2-7
CDR3aa: CASSFWPMTSGSYEQYF
CDR3nt: TGTGCCAGCAGCTTTTGGCCTATGACTAGCGGCTCCTACGAGCAGTACTTC

abundance: once
d_gene: NA
v_gene: TRBV19
j_gene: TRBJ2-1
CDR3aa: CASRTAEGSYNEQFF
CDR3nt: TGTGCCAGTAGAACGGCGGAAGGGAGCTACAATGAGCAGTTCTTC

abundance: NA
d_gene: NA
v_gene: TRBV19
j_gene: TRBJ1-1
CDR3aa: CASSSNQGNTEAFF
CDR3nt: TGTGCCAGTAGTTCTAATCAGGGGAACACTGAAGCTTTCTTT

abundance: NA
d_gene: NA
v_gene: TRBV18
j_gene: TRBJ1-5
CDR3aa: CASSPDKRQPQHF
CDR3nt: TGTGCCAGCTCACCAGACAAGAGACAGCCCCAGCATTTT

abundance: NA
d_gene: NA
v_gene: TRBV6-5
j_gene: TRBJ1-1
CDR3aa: CASSTSGGNTEAFF
CDR3nt: TGTGCCAGCAGTACCTCAGGTGGAAACACTGAAGCTTTCTTT

abundance: NA
d_gene: TRBD2
v_gene: TRBV9
j_gene: TRBJ2-1
CDR3aa: CASSVATGGGGASGEQFF
CDR3nt: TGTGCCAGCAGCGTAGCTACGGGTGGCGGGGGGGCGTCGGGTGAGCAGTTCTTC

abundance: NA
d_gene: TRBD1
v_gene: TRBV19
j_gene: TRBJ1-4
CDR3aa: CASSIPRGQGYSEKLFF
CDR3nt: TGTGCCAGTAGTATACCCCGCGGACAGGGCTACAGTGAAAAACTGTTTTTT

abundance: NA
d_gene: NA
v_gene: TRBV29-1
j_gene: TRBJ2-1
CDR3aa: CSVETNNEQFF
CDR3nt: TGCAGCGTTGAGACTAACAATGAGCAGTTCTTC

abundance: NA
d_gene: NA
v_gene: TRBV9
j_gene: TRBJ1-2
CDR3aa: CASSVRTFRGGYTF
CDR3nt: TGTGCCAGCAGCGTTCGAACCTTCAGAGGTGGCTACACCTTC

abundance: NA
d_gene: TRBD1
v_gene: TRBV27
j_gene: TRBJ1-2
CDR3aa: CASRAGTGALLGGYTF
CDR3nt: TGTGCCAGCAGGGCCGGGACAGGGGCCCTTTTGGGTGGCTACACCTTC

abundance: NA
d_gene: NA
v_gene: TRBV15
j_gene: TRBJ2-7
CDR3aa: CATSRDRGTYEQYF
CDR3nt: TGTGCCACCAGCAGAGATAGGGGGACCTACGAGCAGTACTTC

abundance: few
d_gene: NA
v_gene: TRBV18
j_gene: TRBJ1-4
CDR3aa: CASSPGLSEELFF
CDR3nt: TGTGCCAGCTCACCGGGTCTGTCCGAGGAACTGTTTTTT

abundance: NA
d_gene: TRBD2
v_gene: TRBV10-3
j_gene: TRBJ2-5
CDR3aa: CATNSLAGGPEETQYF
CDR3nt: TGTGCCACCAATTCACTAGCGGGGGGGCCAGAAGAGACCCAGTACTTC

abundance: NA
d_gene: TRBD1
v_gene: TRBV18
j_gene: TRBJ1-2
CDR3aa: CASSRGQDNYGYTF
CDR3nt: TGTGCCAGCTCACGTGGACAGGATAACTATGGCTACACCTTC

abundance: NA
d_gene: TRBD1
v_gene: TRBV28
j_gene: TRBJ1-2
CDR3aa: CASSTPGQGGGYTF
CDR3nt: TGTGCCAGCAGTACGCCGGGACAGGGAGGCGGCTACACCTTC

abundance: NA
d_gene: NA
v_gene: TRBV2
j_gene: TRBJ1-1
CDR3aa: CASRGGSEAFF
CDR3nt: TGTGCCAGCAGGGGGGGGAGTGAAGCTTTCTTT

abundance: NA
d_gene: NA
v_gene: TRBV24-1
j_gene: TRBJ1-1
CDR3aa: CATRGQRGTTEAFF
CDR3nt: TGTGCCACCAGAGGACAGAGGGGGACCACTGAAGCTTTCTTT